Listed below are T cell receptor beta chains from one sample, sequenced in a study of cytomegalovirus exposure and HLA in healthy donors. Profiled with immunoSEQ multiplex PCR; TCRdb holds only in-frame clones, not every one. The repertoire holds over 100,000 clones, with around four fifths as singletons. The sample comprised PBMCs. Every receptor here comes from a young man in good health and CMV-seronegative. The CDR3 runs from the conserved cysteine through the conserved F or W. The D gene is left open where the match is weak. Only part of the rows carry a size: once, few, many, or a class if the clone is expanded.

>.|TRBJ1-2|.|TRBV7-9
TGTGCCAGCAGCTTGGCCGGGTCGGTTGGCTACACCTTC
CASSLAGSVGYTF
>.|TRBJ2-1|.|TRBV4-1
TGCGCCAGCAGCCACATAACTAGCCTGAATGAGCAGTTCTTC
CASSHITSLNEQFF
>once|TRBJ2-2|.|TRBV5-6
TGTGCCAGCAGCTTGGCCAGGATGAACACCGGGGAGCTGTTTTTT
CASSLARMNTGELFF
>.|TRBJ2-2|TRBD1|TRBV5-1
TGCGCCAGCAGCGGAAACAGGGGGATCCCTCACCGGGGAGCTGTTTTT
CASSGNRGIPHRGAVF
>.|TRBJ1-2|.|TRBV30
TGTGCCTGGAGCGCCAGGCGTAACTATGGCTACACCTTC
CAWSARRNYGYTF
>.|TRBJ2-3|.|TRBV2
TGTGCCAGCAGTGAAACGGCGGGGGCCCTCACAGATACGCAGTATTTT
CASSETAGALTDTQYF
>.|TRBJ1-1|.|TRBV11-2
TGTGCCAGCAGCTTACCCCCCACCGTACAGGGCCAGAACACTGAAGCTTTCTTT
CASSLPPTVQGQNTEAFF
>.|TRBJ2-3|.|TRBV6-5
TGTGCCAGCAGATCCGGGGGTTTCGCAGATACGCAGTATTTT
CASRSGGFADTQYF
>.|TRBJ1-1|TRBD1|TRBV5-6
TGTGCCAGCACCGGACAGGCGCGTATCACTGAAGCTTTCTTT
CASTGQARITEAFF
>.|TRBJ2-7|.|TRBV18
TGTGCCAGCTCACCCTCAGGGAACTACGAGCAGTACTTC
CASSPSGNYEQYF
>.|TRBJ2-7|TRBD1|TRBV10-1
TGCGCCAGCAGTAGTGGGACAGCGGCTGGCGAGCAGTACTTC
CASSSGTAAGEQYF
>.|TRBJ1-1|TRBD1|TRBV11-2
TGTGCCAGCAGCCATCCAGGGGGGACTGAAGCTTTCTTT
CASSHPGGTEAFF
>few|TRBJ2-5|.|TRBV7-2
TGTGCCAGCAGCTCGGTTTACCAAGAGACCCAGTACTTC
CASSSVYQETQYF
>.|TRBJ1-5|.|TRBV28
TGTGCCAGCAGCCCGACAGTACAAAATCAGCCCCAGCATTTT
CASSPTVQNQPQHF
>.|TRBJ2-1|TRBD2|TRBV6-6
TGTGCCAGCAGTCAGACTAGCGGGCTCGATGAGCAGTTCTTC
CASSQTSGLDEQFF
>.|TRBJ2-1|.|TRBV4-1
TGCGCCAGCAGCCCTCAAGACAGAACCTACAATGAGCAGTTCTTC
CASSPQDRTYNEQFF
>.|TRBJ1-2|.|TRBV2
TGTGCCGCAGGGCGAAACTATGGCTACACCTTC
CAAGRNYGYTF
>few|TRBJ2-6|.|TRBV4-2
TGTGCCAGCAGCCAAGATCGACAGGAGAACGTCCTGACTTTC
CASSQDRQENVLTF
>.|TRBJ1-2|.|TRBV2
TGTGCCAGCAGTGAAGTGGGGGCAGGGTATGGCTACACCTTC
CASSEVGAGYGYTF
>few|TRBJ1-5|.|TRBV29-1
TGCAGCGTTGTTTCAGGGAGGGATCAGCCCCAGCATTTT
CSVVSGRDQPQHF
>.|TRBJ1-4|.|TRBV4-2
TGTGCCAGCAGCCAAGGACCAGGGGAGAAACTGTTTTTT
CASSQGPGEKLFF
>few|TRBJ1-1|.|TRBV7-9
TGTGCCAGCAGCTTAGGTGCAGGGGCCGAAGCTTTCTTT
CASSLGAGAEAFF
>.|TRBJ2-1|TRBD2|TRBV4-3
TGCGCCAGCAGCCCACTTGGGACTAGCGGGAGTGGTGAGCAGTTCTTC
CASSPLGTSGSGEQFF
>.|TRBJ1-1|TRBD1|TRBV28
TGTGCCAGCAGTAAAACAGGGGGCTCCGCTGAAGCTTTCTTT
CASSKTGGSAEAFF
>.|TRBJ2-1|.|TRBV29-1
TGCAGCGTTGACGACCCGTGGGTAGCGGCGAGCTCCTACAATGAGCAGTTCTTC
CSVDDPWVAASSYNEQFF
>.|TRBJ2-2|.|TRBV6-4
TGTGCCAGCAGTCCCTGGTCCCGGGGGAACACCGGGGAGCTGTTTTTT
CASSPWSRGNTGELFF